This TCR beta chain was retrieved from a study of sequential checkpoint blockade in melanoma. Study-wide context: Matched biopsies came pretreatment and at week 13 for twenty-two patients.

The table came from immunoSEQ multiplex PCR; TCRdb's copy has only in-frame clones and leaves some out. The sample shows 3,000 to 4,000 clones, roughly a fifth of them seen only once. V lost 6 bases and J lost 4, with 13 bases in between. The CDR3 loop spans 13 amino acids. Germline lookup yields CDR1 LNHDA and CDR2 SQIVND (reference sequence). Treatment: randomized to nivolumab then ipilimumab (arm A) or the reverse (arm B). This clone has just a few counts. The starting material was tumor tissue (inferred from file names), obtained from a patient given nivolumab and ipilimumab in sequence. The TCR comes from a human donor with melanoma. The chain uses TRBV19 and TRBJ2-7; D possibly matches TRBD1 or TRBD2 (7 bases each). CDR3 nucleotides: TGTGCCAGTAGCCAGGGGGAGGGATACGAGCAGTACTTC. Translated, it gives CASSQGEGYEQYF.